The 25 T cell receptor beta chains below all came from one sample that was sequenced in a study of blood T cell repertoires in COVID-19. The protocol was immunoSEQ multiplex PCR, while the TCRdb copy is restricted to in-frame clones and leaves out a portion. The sample has approximately 70,000 clones, around 84% seen once. Sequencing was carried out using peripheral blood. Receptors originate from a man in his sixties or seventies with active or convalescent COVID-19.

The CDR3 loop is CATSDLTSGRADTQYF. CDR3 DNA: TGTGCCACCAGTGATTTGACTAGCGGGAGGGCAGATACGCAGTATTTT. J is TRBJ2-3 and V is TRBV24-1; 13 bases map to TRBD2. CDR3 length: 16 amino acids. From germline, CDR1 is KGHDR and CDR2 SFDVKD. V gave up 0 bases and J gave up 4 bases; unmatched junction bases: 0.

The chain recombines TRBV5-3 with TRBJ1-5; 9 bases match TRBD1. TRBV5-3 is treated as an ORF (open reading frame) with a function not yet certain. Losses at the gene ends were 4 bases for V and 1 base for J; bases not matched to a gene: 6. The CDR3 runs to 16 residues. The DNA for the CDR3 is TGTGCCAGAAGCCACCTCGGGACAGGGAGCAATCAGCCCCAGCATTTT. This translates into CARSHLGTGSNQPQHF.

This clone was observed once. V usage is TRBV6-5 and J usage is TRBJ1-5, with TRBD1 as a possible D gene (5 bases). The germline V gene has CDR1 MNHEY and CDR2 SVGAGI. V was cut by 4 bases and J by 4 bases, with 14 bases left in between. This CDR3 contains 15 residues. CDR3 loop: CASSLSRVGNQPQHF. CDR3 coding DNA: TGTGCCAGCAGTTTATCCAGGGTAGGGAATCAGCCCCAGCATTTT.

The chain carries TRBV2 and TRBJ2-6, with 10 positions matching TRBD2. Germline V gene lookup returns CDR1 SNHLY and CDR2 FYNNEI. Losses at the gene ends were 7 bases for V and 4 bases for J; bases not matched to a gene: 4. CDR3 length: 15 amino acids. The CDR3 nucleotides read TGTGCCAGCACTAGCGGGAGTTCCGGGGCCAACGTCCTGACTTTC. As protein: CASTSGSSGANVLTF.

V usage is TRBV7-9 and J usage is TRBJ1-2, with 7 bases aligning to TRBD1. J lost 4 bases, V lost 4 bases, and 3 bases had no gene match. The germline CDR1 and CDR2 sequences are SEHNR and FQNEAQ (reference sequence). There are 13 residues in the CDR3. CDR3 loop: CASSWGQSYGYTF. Here the CDR3 DNA reads TGTGCCAGCAGCTGGGGACAGTCCTATGGCTACACCTTC.

The V gene is TRBV27, the J gene TRBJ2-4; a possible D gene is TRBD1 (6 bases). The CDR3 is made up of 13 amino acids. Germline assignment: CDR1 MNHEY and CDR2 SMNVEV (reference sequence). V lost 8 bases and J 8 bases, leaving 16 bases between the germline ends. This chain's CDR3 is CASGGQGSDIQYF. CDR3 sequence (DNA): TGTGCCAGCGGAGGCCAGGGGTCCGACATTCAGTACTTC.

This clone was observed once. This chain links TRBV24-1 with TRBJ2-1; TRBD2 matches at 10 bases. Germline V gives CDR1 KGHDR, CDR2 SFDVKD. V lost 4 bases and J lost 6; bases outside the gene matches: 5. The length of the CDR3 is 15 residues. CDR3 in amino acids: CATSEPGLAFNEQFF. For the CDR3, the DNA is TGTGCCACCAGTGAGCCGGGACTAGCGTTCAATGAGCAGTTCTTC.

Note on this clone: This is likely a read error, given that the CDR3 carries no conserved phenylalanine or tryptophan at its end. The DNA is omitted, as the CDR3 cannot be located on it reliably, and the CDR3 follows TCRdb's listing. The rearrangement uses TRBV9 and TRBJ1-4; the table's D call, TRBD1, was not checked against the DNA. Germline values: CDR1 SGDLS, CDR2 YYNGEE. The CDR3 totals 10 residues, both ends included. The CDR3 region is CASSVVPQGS.

V is TRBV5-6 and J is TRBJ1-5; 7 nucleotides line up with TRBD1. The CDR3 has 14 residues. V shed 3 bases and J 2 bases; nucleotides not matched to a gene: 2. Germline V gene data show CDR1 as SGHDT and CDR2 as YYEEEE. The CDR3 DNA follows: TGTGCCAGCAGCTCCAGGGGGGGCAATCAGCCCCAGCATTTT. This encodes CASSSRGGNQPQHF.

The genes are TRBV6-1 and TRBJ1-5, with TRBD1 matching 8 bases. Germline V gene data show CDR1 as MNHNS and CDR2 as SASEGT. CDR3 length: 15 amino acids. J was trimmed by 6 bases and V by 1 base; bases with no gene match: 5. The CDR3 spells CASSEVDRGSQPQHF. DNA of the CDR3: TGTGCCAGCAGTGAAGTCGACAGGGGAAGTCAGCCCCAGCATTTT.

The chain has TRBV5-4 and TRBJ2-1; D is possibly TRBD1 (6 bases). The V gene lost 0 bases and the J gene lost 3 bases, with 10 bases spanning the gap. Germline CDR1 SGHNT, CDR2 YYREEE (reference sequence). The CDR3 spans 15 residues. CDR3 protein: CASSLGSQGYNEQFF. CDR3 coding DNA: TGTGCCAGCAGCTTGGGGTCACAGGGCTACAATGAGCAGTTCTTC.

V and J are TRBV28 and TRBJ2-7; no clear D gene. Germline V CDR1 and CDR2: MDHEN, SYDVKM. V dropped 5 bases and J dropped 0 bases, with 14 bases sitting between them. This CDR3 is 15 amino acids long. DNA for the CDR3: TGTGCCAGCAGTGCTTTTGTCCCGGGCTCCTACGAGCAGTACTTC. Residues: CASSAFVPGSYEQYF.

The chain employs TRBV7-3 and TRBJ1-1; D gene uncertain. This CDR3 is 15 amino acids long. CDR1 is SGHTA and CDR2 is FQGTGA in the germline V gene. The V end was cut by 5 bases, the J end by 0 bases, with 13 bases between. The chain's CDR3 is CASSISPGMNTEAFF. The CDR3 nucleotides read TGTGCCAGCAGCATATCCCCGGGAATGAACACTGAAGCTTTCTTT.

This sequence joins TRBV6-2 or TRBV6-3 and TRBJ1-2; D is unclear. V was trimmed by 0 bases and J by 4 bases, leaving 9 bases between them. Germline V CDR1 and CDR2: MNHEY, SVGEGT. The CDR3 runs 14 residues. The CDR3 DNA reads as TGTGCCAGCAGTTACTCAAGCCGCTCCTATGGCTACACCTTC. Translation: CASSYSSRSYGYTF.

This clone turned up a few times. The chain recombines TRBV6-6 with TRBJ1-5; TRBD1 might be the D (6 bases). This CDR3 region has 14 residues. The germline CDR1 and CDR2 sequences are MNHNY and SVGAGI (reference sequence). V lost 6 bases to trimming and J lost 3 bases, with 12 bases between them. DNA of the CDR3: TGTGCCAGCAGCCCCCACAGGGACAATCAGCCCCAGCATTTT. Translating it yields CASSPHRDNQPQHF.

V usage is TRBV4-1 and J usage is TRBJ2-7; 10 bases line up with TRBD1. With 1 base clipped from V and 3 bases from J, the junction kept 3 bases outside the gene matches. The CDR3 extends over 15 amino acids. Germline V gene sequence: CDR1 MGHRA, CDR2 YSYEKL. The CDR3 region has the DNA TGCGCCAGCAGCCAAGTCGGGACAGGGGACTACGAGCAGTACTTC. Translating it yields CASSQVGTGDYEQYF.

In its sample, this clone was seen once. The genes are TRBV28 and TRBJ2-7; D gene ambiguous. CDR3 length: 13 residues. V lost 3 bases and J 2 bases, leaving 8 bases between the germline ends. Germline values: CDR1 MDHEN, CDR2 SYDVKM. In nucleotides, the CDR3 is TGTGCCAGCAGTTTGGGCAGCACCTACGAGCAGTACTTC. This encodes CASSLGSTYEQYF.

V and J are TRBV27 and TRBJ1-2, with 7 bases identical to TRBD1. This CDR3 is 15 amino acids long. The V gene end was trimmed by 2 bases and the J gene end by 3 bases; junction bases not matched to a gene: 6. Germline-derived CDR1 and CDR2 are MNHEY and SMNVEV (reference sequence). CDR3 bases: TGTGCCAGCAGTTTAAAGGCAGGGGGTGACTATGGCTACACCTTC. This codes for CASSLKAGGDYGYTF.

The V gene is TRBV5-1, the J gene TRBJ1-5; the match to TRBD1 covers 9 bases. Germline trimming cut 4 bases from V and 7 bases from J; bases unmatched to any gene: 3. This CDR3 contains 13 residues. The V gene's germline CDR1 is SGHRS and CDR2 YFSETQ. Written as DNA, the CDR3 is TGCGCCAGCAGCACGACAGGGGGACAGCCCCAGCATTTT. It codes for CASSTTGGQPQHF.

The gene calls are TRBV10-3 and TRBJ1-5; 9 bases line up with TRBD1. The CDR3 sequence is 14 residues long. Germline V gene data show CDR1 as ENHRY and CDR2 as SYGVKD. V lost 9 bases, J lost 6 bases, and 9 bases stayed unmatched. The CDR3: CAIQQGADGQPQHF. The CDR3 DNA is TGTGCCATACAACAGGGGGCGGATGGTCAGCCCCAGCATTTT.

J is TRBJ2-7 and V is TRBV6-5; 7 positions match TRBD1. This CDR3 has 14 residues. The V gene end was trimmed by 5 bases and the J gene end by 5 bases; junction bases not matched to a gene: 9. CDR1 and CDR2 (germline): MNHEY, SVGAGI. CDR3 protein: CASSPTGQPHEQYF. CDR3 nucleotide sequence: TGTGCCAGCAGTCCCACGGGACAGCCCCACGAGCAGTACTTC.

V gene TRBV28 combines with J gene TRBJ2-7, with no clear D. Trimming took 6 bases from V and 2 from J, leaving 11 bases between them. CDR3 length: 13 residues. Germline CDR1 MDHEN, CDR2 SYDVKM. The CDR3 bases are TGTGCCAGCAGGCCTACAGTTACCTACGAGCAGTACTTC. As protein: CASRPTVTYEQYF.

The chain is built from TRBV7-2 and TRBJ2-3; 10 nucleotides line up with TRBD2. The CDR3 covers 17 residues. Germline CDR1 SGHTA, CDR2 FQGNSA. V dropped 0 bases and J dropped 1; count of bases not matched to a gene: 4. The CDR3 region is CASSLAPSGSGTDTQYF. The CDR3 nucleotides read TGTGCCAGCAGCTTAGCTCCTAGCGGGAGTGGCACAGATACGCAGTATTTT.

The chain is built from TRBV28 and TRBJ2-5; 7 bases are a match to TRBD2. The CDR3 length is 14 residues. Germline V lookup: CDR1 MDHEN, CDR2 SYDVKM. The V segment lost 6 bases and the J segment 4 bases; nucleotides outside the gene matches: 8. The CDR3 loop reads CASRPSGGGETQYF. CDR3 coding DNA: TGTGCCAGCAGGCCTTCTGGGGGGGGAGAGACCCAGTACTTC.

The V gene is TRBV5-6, the J gene TRBJ1-2; D gene unclear. V lost 2 bases and J 2 bases, leaving 10 bases between the germline ends. This CDR3 has 14 amino acids. The germline CDR1 and CDR2 sequences are SGHDT and YYEEEE. The CDR3 sequence: CASSLIGGNYGYTF. For the CDR3, the DNA is TGTGCCAGCAGCTTAATCGGCGGGAACTATGGCTACACCTTC.